The T cell receptor beta chain under discussion was sequenced for a study of regulatory T cells in long-lasting Graves disease. Study outcomes and limitations: Study was limited to peripheral blood, excluding thyroid tissue. Comparison showed that persistent patients shared more public clonotypes (2,741) than new patients (about 970). Segments TRBV28, TRBJ1-2 and TRBJ2-5 showed preferential usage in persistent disease.

This clonotype was detected many times. Antigen specificity is unknown. As for time point: persistent/refractory GD, antithyroid drugs over 5 years with positive TRAb. From RNA extracted from PBMCs, the TCR library was made. Investigators prepared the TCR beta libraries by applying iRepertoire HTBI primers and Arm-PCR of CDR3 regions. Original handling: Samples jointly harbored about 63 TRBV and 15 or so TRBJ segments. In TCRdb, the multiplex PCR reads were re-called with MiXCR into one record per CDR3 protein. These V and J calls are TCRdb output, not the study's own analysis. The sample includes hundreds of thousands of distinct CDR3 sequences, roughly 21% seen only once; the top ten take around 7%. The germline CDR1 and CDR2 sequences are MDHEN and SYDVKM. The germline V and J ends were trimmed by 5 bases and 4 bases, with 8 bases remaining between them. The CDR3 sequence is 12 residues long.

Sequenced material: peripheral blood mononuclear cells (PBMCs), taken when the disease was refractory, from a patient treated with antithyroid drugs. The receptor comes from a female donor with Graves disease. The rearrangement links TRBV28 to TRBJ1-2; D ambiguous. In DNA form, the CDR3 reads TGTGCCAGCAGTCTACGTTTCTATGGCTACACCTTC. Translation: CASSLRFYGYTF.